What follows is one T cell receptor (beta chain) and its context. Germline and junction disagree at one end, which may indicate a read error. The data are from a study of blood T cell repertoires in COVID-19. TCRdb's table, derived via immunoSEQ multiplex PCR, lists solely in-frame clones and lacks some. The sample carries around 230,000 clones, 84% recorded once. The germline V gene has CDR1 SSHAT and CDR2 FNYEAQ (reference sequence). This CDR3 has 16 amino acids. The rearrangement joins TRBV7-7 to TRBJ2-5; 8 positions match TRBD1. Sequencing used peripheral blood. The TCR sequence derives from a man in his forties who had recovered from COVID-19. In nucleotides, the CDR3 is TGTGCTAGCAGCCCAATGACAGGGGTCAACGGAGAGACCCAGTACTTC. Amino acid sequence: CASSPMTGVNGETQYF.